Each of the 15 T cell receptor beta chains below was sequenced from the same sample in a study of blood T cell repertoires in COVID-19. Repertoires were generated with immunoSEQ multiplex PCR, while TCRdb's copy carries only in-frame clones and drops some. The table includes approximately 130,000 clones, more than 80% detected once. Sequenced material: peripheral blood. All receptors come from a human donor in a cohort sampled during active COVID-19.

The DNA of the CDR3 is TGTGCCAGCAGCTTGACAGCTCGGGAGGGCTACGAGCAGTACTTC. This translates into CASSLTAREGYEQYF. V is TRBV5-5 and J is TRBJ2-7; 8 nucleotides line up with TRBD2. Germline values: CDR1 SGHKS, CDR2 YYEKEE (reference sequence). With V trimmed by 1 base and J by 3 bases, 6 bases remained unmatched. The CDR3 sequence is 15 residues long.

The chain has TRBV21-1 and TRBJ1-1; TRBD1, as called in the table, went unchecked against the DNA. TRBV21-1 is listed as a pseudogene. The CDR3 loop spans 14 amino acids. The CDR3 sequence: CASSKTRGRSEAFF. DNA of the CDR3: TGTGCCAGCAGCAAAACAAGGGGTCGGTCTGAAGCTTTCTTT.

This chain connects TRBV6-6 to TRBJ2-7, with 7 bases that match TRBD1. The CDR3 is made up of 14 amino acids. Per the germline V gene, CDR1 is MNHNY and CDR2 is SVGAGI (reference sequence). Germline trimming cut 1 base from V and 5 bases from J; bases unmatched to any gene: 5. CDR3 sequence reads: CASSYYRGRNEQYV. The DNA of the CDR3 is TGTGCCAGCAGTTACTACAGGGGTCGGAACGAGCAGTACGTC.

This chain uses TRBV5-6 with TRBJ2-1; a possible D gene is TRBD1 (5 bases). The ends were cut back, 4 bases at V and 4 bases at J, with 6 bases in the middle. Germline V CDR1 and CDR2: SGHDT, YYEEEE. The CDR3 covers 12 residues. In DNA, the CDR3 is TGTGCCAGCAGCCGACAGTACAATGAGCAGTTCTTC. Translated: CASSRQYNEQFF.

Only one count was recorded for this clone. The chain uses TRBV27 and TRBJ2-7, with TRBD1 as a possible D gene (5 bases). Germline V gives CDR1 MNHEY, CDR2 SMNVEV (reference sequence). This CDR3 is built from 16 residues. Trimming took off 3 bases at V and 11 bases at J, with 26 bases between the two ends. CDR3 residues: CASSLSGRTFSWVEYF. The DNA for the CDR3 is TGTGCCAGCAGTTTGTCCGGTCGGACATTTTCCTGGGTGGAGTACTTC.

The chain is built from TRBV5-4 and TRBJ2-4; possibly TRBD1 for D (6 bases). The ends were cut back, 0 bases at V and 1 base at J, with 8 bases in the middle. In germline, CDR1 is SGHNT, CDR2 YYREEE (reference sequence). This CDR3 contains 15 residues. CDR3 in amino acids: CASSLDRAAKNIQYF. CDR3 in DNA: TGTGCCAGCAGCTTGGACAGGGCGGCCAAAAACATTCAGTACTTC.

This clone was counted a single time. This chain uses TRBV5-1 with TRBJ2-2, with 9 bases identical to TRBD1. The CDR3 is 16 residues long. The J segment lost 4 bases and the V segment lost 4 bases, leaving 8 bases of the junction unmatched. Germline assignment: CDR1 SGHRS and CDR2 YFSETQ. Written as DNA, the CDR3 is TGCGCCAGCAGCCCGGAGACAGGGGGGGTCACCGGGGAGCTGTTTTTT. Amino acid sequence: CASSPETGGVTGELFF. The variable domain in full, with the rest retrieved from reference TRBV5-1 and TRBJ2-2, is KAGVTQTPRYLIKTRGQQVTLSCSPISGHRSVSWYQQTPGQGLQFLFEYFSETQRNKGNFPGRFSGRQFSNSRSEMNVSTLELGDSALYLCASSPETGGVTGELFFGEGSRLTVL.

The V gene is TRBV5-1, the J gene TRBJ2-3; no reliable D call. This CDR3 spans 16 amino acids. Germline CDR1 reads SGHRS; CDR2 reads YFSETQ. Trimming took 0 bases from V and 0 from J, leaving 11 bases between them. The CDR3 loop is CASSLGVLRSTDTQYF. The CDR3 coding sequence is TGCGCCAGCAGCTTGGGCGTCCTTAGAAGCACAGATACGCAGTATTTT.

This clone appeared a few times. V usage is TRBV4-3 and J usage is TRBJ1-2, with D hard to call. The CDR3 totals 14 residues. Germline CDR1 LGHNA, CDR2 YSLEER. V dropped 0 bases and J dropped 4 bases, with 9 bases sitting between them. CDR3 bases: TGCGCCAGCAGCCAAGAAACGGAGGGCTATGGCTACACCTTC. Translating it yields CASSQETEGYGYTF.

CDR3 nucleotides: TGTGCCACCGGGGGAGAGACCCAGTACTTC. It is translated as CATGGETQYF. The gene calls are TRBV10-3 and TRBJ2-5; tentative D call: TRBD2 (6 bases). The CDR3 has 10 amino acids. Germline V CDR1 and CDR2: ENHRY, SYGVKD. Trimming removed 10 bases at V and 4 bases at J, with 7 bases between.

The chain couples TRBV15 to TRBJ2-1, with a tentative D call TRBD2 (5 bases). Trimming stripped 0 bases from V and 4 bases from J, with 16 bases between. CDR1 is LNHNV, CDR2 YYDKDF, per germline (reference sequence). This CDR3 comprises 17 residues. The CDR3 loop reads CATSRELLGLSYNEQFF. In DNA, the CDR3 is TGTGCCACCAGCAGAGAATTACTAGGTCTTTCGTACAATGAGCAGTTCTTC. Together with reference TRBV15 and TRBJ2-1, the CDR3 gives the full variable domain: DAMVIQNPRYQVTQFGKPVTLSCSQTLNHNVMYWYQQKSSQAPKLLFHYYDKDFNNEADTPDNFQSRRPNTSFCFLDIRSPGLGDTAMYLCATSRELLGLSYNEQFFGPGTRLTVL.

The chain couples TRBV4-3 to TRBJ2-3; D gene ambiguous. With 0 bases removed from V and 2 bases from J, the gap between germline ends came to 6 bases. Germline V gene data show CDR1 as LGHNA and CDR2 as YSLEER. The CDR3 length is 14 residues. The CDR3 loop reads CASSQDTVTDTQYF. DNA of the CDR3: TGCGCCAGCAGCCAAGATACGGTCACAGATACGCAGTATTTT.

In this sample, this clone is medium-sized (0.01 to 0.1%). The chain uses TRBV19 and TRBJ2-3; no clear D. CDR1 is LNHDA, CDR2 SQIVND, per germline (reference sequence). V was pared by 3 bases and J by 4 bases, with 8 bases between. The CDR3 has 13 residues. CDR3 residues: CASSMMLADTQYF. The CDR3 DNA reads TGTGCCAGTAGTATGATGTTAGCAGATACGCAGTATTTT. The full variable domain, completed using reference TRBV19 and TRBJ2-3, is DGGITQSPKYLFRKEGQNVTLSCEQNLNHDAMYWYRQDPGQGLRLIYYSQIVNDFQKGDIAEGYSVSREKKESFPLTVTSAQKNPTAFYLCASSMMLADTQYFGPGTRLTVL.

The rearrangement links TRBV14 to TRBJ1-5; TRBD1 aligns across 9 bases. There are 14 residues in the CDR3. The germline CDR1 and CDR2 sequences are SGHDN and FVKESK. Trimming at V came to 4 bases and at J to 4 bases, leaving 2 bases not matched to a gene. The CDR3 DNA follows: TGTGCCAGCAGCCGGACAGGGGTTAATCAGCCCCAGCATTTT. It codes for CASSRTGVNQPQHF.

This chain joins TRBV28 and TRBJ2-2; maybe TRBD2 (6 bases). Per the germline V gene, CDR1 is MDHEN and CDR2 is SYDVKM. The germline V and J ends were trimmed by 2 bases and 0 bases, with 7 bases remaining between them. This CDR3 is 15 amino acids long. The CDR3 DNA is TGTGCCAGCAGTTTAATAGCGGCGAACACCGGGGAGCTGTTTTTT. Translation: CASSLIAANTGELFF.